A selection of T cell receptor beta chains follows, all from one sample in a study of T cell repertoires in cytomegalovirus infection. TCRdb itself ran the reads through MiXCR, one entry per CDR3 protein. The sample carries over 90,000 distinct CDR3 sequences, approximately 17% recorded once. Material for sequencing was PBMCs. These receptors were collected from a human donor in good health (CMV status not recorded). Some clones in this sample may be carry-over from other donors' samples. Both conserved end residues are part of each CDR3. D genes are given only for firm matches. A clone size is listed for some rows: how often the clone was seen (once, few, many), or a class if it is expanded.

D | J | size | V | DNA | CDR3
. | TRBJ2-1 | few | TRBV5-1 | TGCGCCAGCAGCCGTACCCTAGACGCGCAGTTCTTC | CASSRTLDAQFF
. | TRBJ1-1 | . | TRBV5-1 | TGCGCCAGCAGCTTTATTCGGTGGGAGAACACTGAAGCTTTCTTT | CASSFIRWENTEAFF
. | TRBJ2-5 | . | TRBV7-8 | TGTGCCAGCAGCGGACTTGGGCAGGGAAAAGAGACCCAGTACTTC | CASSGLGQGKETQYF
. | TRBJ2-4 | . | TRBV27 | TGTGCCAGCAGTACCCTAGACCTTCAGTACTTC | CASSTLDLQYF
. | TRBJ2-7 | . | TRBV11-2 | TGTGCCAGCAGTGCCTCGGTCGGGGGCCCCTACGAGCAGTACTTC | CASSASVGGPYEQYF
. | TRBJ1-1 | . | TRBV29-1 | TGCAGCGTTGAACCGGACATCTCATCCCACGCTTTCTTT | CSVEPDISSHAFF
. | TRBJ2-3 | many | TRBV7-2 | TGTGCCAGCAGCCCGACTATGAGGCGGGGGCGCACAGATACGCAGTATTTT | CASSPTMRRGRTDTQYF
. | TRBJ2-7 | few | TRBV6-2/TRBV6-3 | TGTGCCAGCAGTTCGACAGGTTTCAAGCAGTACTTC | CASSSTGFKQYF
. | TRBJ1-5 | many | TRBV12-3/TRBV12-4 | TGTGCCAGCAGCCCACAGGGCACCAATCAGCCCCAGCATTTT | CASSPQGTNQPQHF
. | TRBJ1-2 | . | TRBV28 | TGTGCCAGCAGTTCCGGGAGGCCATACACCTTC | CASSSGRPYTF
. | TRBJ2-6 | few | TRBV7-6 | TGTGCCAGCAGCTTAGTGGTCGGTGGGGCCAACGTCCTGACTTTC | CASSLVVGGANVLTF
TRBD1 | TRBJ2-5 | many | TRBV6-1 | TGTGCCAGCAGAGGACAGGGGAAAGAGACCCAGTACTTC | CASRGQGKETQYF
. | TRBJ2-1 | . | TRBV7-9 | TGTGCCAGCAGGGAAACAGGGAGAGGCGGCAACAGTGAGCAGTTCTTC | CASRETGRGGNSEQFF
TRBD1 | TRBJ2-7 | few | TRBV5-6 | TGTGCCAGCAGCATCTGGACAGGGGGCTACGAGCAGTACTTC | CASSIWTGGYEQYF
TRBD1 | TRBJ1-1 | many | TRBV7-6 | TGTGCCAGCAGCTTAGAGGGGGCGGCTTTCTTT | CASSLEGAAFF
. | TRBJ2-5 | many | TRBV5-4 | TGTGCCAGCAGCTTGAGGGGACAAGGAGGCTTCGGCGAGACCCAGTACTTC | CASSLRGQGGFGETQYF
. | TRBJ2-6 | many | TRBV7-2 | TGTGCCAGCAGCTTAGCCTTCTCTGGGGCCAACGTCCTGACTTTC | CASSLAFSGANVLTF
. | TRBJ2-5 | many | TRBV7-8 | TGTGCCAGCAGCTTAGTGAGGGGAGAGACCCAGTACTTC | CASSLVRGETQYF
TRBD1 | TRBJ1-5 | many | TRBV28 | TGTGCCAGCAGCCGATTCACCGGGACAGGGAATCAGCCCCAGCATTTT | CASSRFTGTGNQPQHF
. | TRBJ2-5 | . | TRBV6-1 | TGTGCCAGCAGAACAGGACAGAAAGAGACCCAGTACTTC | CASRTGQKETQYF
TRBD1 | TRBJ1-2 | many | TRBV7-2 | TGTGCCAGCAGCTTCGGACAGGGATGGCTCTATGGCTACACCTTC | CASSFGQGWLYGYTF
. | TRBJ1-4 | . | TRBV28 | TGTGCCAGCAGTTCCCCAGCCCGGAAACTGTTTTTT | CASSSPARKLFF
TRBD2 | TRBJ2-1 | . | TRBV14 | TGTGCCAGCAGCCAAAGCAGCGGGGGCGCCTACAATGAGCAGTTCTTC | CASSQSSGGAYNEQFF
. | TRBJ1-2 | many | TRBV20-1 | TGCAGTGCTAGGAGCAGGGAGGAGGCCTATGGCTACACCTTC | CSARSREEAYGYTF
TRBD2 | TRBJ2-1 | many | TRBV5-4 | TGTGCCAGCAGCGGGAAAAGAGGGGCGGGGGGCGACAATGAGCAGTTCTTC | CASSGKRGAGGDNEQFF
. | TRBJ1-2 | few | TRBV3-1 | TGTGCCAGCAGCCAAGGAACGGGCCCGGACTATGGCTACACCTTC | CASSQGTGPDYGYTF
. | TRBJ1-3 | . | TRBV7-9 | TGTGCCAGCAGGAGGGCGGGGAACCCTCGAGACACCATATATTTT | CASRRAGNPRDTIYF
. | TRBJ2-5 | few | TRBV7-9 | TGTGCCAGCAGCTTAGCGAACGGGTTAGAGACCCAGTACTTC | CASSLANGLETQYF
. | TRBJ1-1 | many | TRBV4-1 | TGCGCCAGCAGCCACCCCCTCGACCGAGGGAACACTGAAGCTTTCTTT | CASSHPLDRGNTEAFF
TRBD1 | TRBJ2-7 | many | TRBV7-2 | TGTGCCAGCAGTCAGACAGGGGCCTACGAGCAGTACTTC | CASSQTGAYEQYF
. | TRBJ2-2 | many | TRBV7-2 | TGTGCCAGCAACCGGGACCGGGTCGGGACCGGGGAGCTGTTTTTT | CASNRDRVGTGELFF
TRBD2 | TRBJ2-7 | few | TRBV2 | TGTGCCAGCAGTGAACTAGCGGGATACGAGCAGTACTTC | CASSELAGYEQYF